This T cell receptor beta chain is from a study of Graves' ophthalmopathy and Graves' hyperthyroidism. Amplification of TCR beta CDR3 regions used RNA transcripts. Second-round multiplex PCR came after a first-round RT-PCR that employed HTBI primers. One entry per CDR3 protein, called by TCRdb with MiXCR from the multiplex PCR reads. Seen here are some 350,000 distinct CDR3 sequences, 17% observed once, and the top ten hold roughly 2.4%. V was pared by 8 bases and J by 4 bases, with 12 bases between. Germline V gives CDR1 SGHTA, CDR2 FQGNSA. The CDR3 has 13 residues. About this clonotype itself: Its antigen is currently unknown.

General study findings and limits: Ophthalmopathy was separated from stable hyperthyroidism by a 13-signature model with roughly 90% sensitivity and over 70% specificity. In predicting ophthalmopathy progression, the model reached 70% to 71% sensitivity and roughly 75% specificity.

Hyperthyroidism patients, aged 18 to 65, were newly diagnosed, under 2 months' duration. PBMCs were density-gradient isolated from roughly 10 ml fresh blood. This receptor was obtained from an adult woman with stable Graves' hyperthyroidism. The chain combines TRBV7-2 with TRBJ2-1; D possibly corresponds to TRBD1 (5 bases). Sample: peripheral blood. In DNA, the CDR3 is TGTGCCAGCGGCTCTGGGGCTTACAATGAGCAGTTCTTC. Amino acid sequence: CASGSGAYNEQFF.